This T cell receptor beta chain derives from a study of blood T cell repertoires in COVID-19. Study as a whole: Material from acute and convalescent COVID-19 was sourced from the United States, Italy and Spain.

In the authors' methods: Nucleated cell number was recorded as an estimate derived from reference gene primer amplification. Sequenced by immunoSEQ multiplex PCR; TCRdb stores in-frame clones only, minus some. Clone size and the V and J calls come from that table; the DNA yielded D and trimming. Of approximately 67,000 clones in the sample, 91% were seen once. CDR1 is SGHTA and CDR2 is FQGTGA in the germline V gene. There are 14 residues in the CDR3. V was cut by 4 bases and J by 1 base, with 7 bases left in between. The source material was peripheral blood. This clonotype originated in a human donor in a cohort sampled during active COVID-19. The chain employs TRBV7-3 and TRBJ2-2; possible D gene TRBD1, 6 bases. In DNA, the CDR3 is TGTGCCAGCAGCTCACAGGGGAACACCGGGGAGCTGTTTTTT. This sequence encodes CASSSQGNTGELFF.